This TCR beta chain was sequenced during a study of cytomegalovirus exposure and HLA in healthy donors. The study, taken as a whole, reports: One later analysis, an examination of the 90 to 150 validation repertoires, found that first-cohort TCR clusters tended to co-occur in them. Reports credit the classifier with highly specific, highly sensitive diagnosis of cytomegalovirus status. Confirmation in vitro established that three CMV-associated chains were specific for CMV antigens.

Turning to this clone: Its antigen is not identified.

V lost 0 bases to trimming and J lost 10 bases, with 19 bases between them. This CDR3 region has 15 residues. Germline CDR1 is GTSNPN and CDR2 is SVGIG (reference sequence). Sequencing was performed with immunoSEQ multiplex PCR; in TCRdb, only in-frame clones are kept and a portion is missing. The profile shows 200,000 or so clones, 84% of them singletons. The sample comprised PBMCs. This TCR was recovered from a man aged 18 to 30 in good health and CMV-seropositive. The chain employs TRBV30 and TRBJ2-1; TRBD2 might be the D (6 bases). CDR3: CAWSVRGRSRGEQFF. As DNA, the CDR3 is TGTGCCTGGAGTGTACGGGGTAGGTCCCGGGGGGAGCAGTTCTTC.